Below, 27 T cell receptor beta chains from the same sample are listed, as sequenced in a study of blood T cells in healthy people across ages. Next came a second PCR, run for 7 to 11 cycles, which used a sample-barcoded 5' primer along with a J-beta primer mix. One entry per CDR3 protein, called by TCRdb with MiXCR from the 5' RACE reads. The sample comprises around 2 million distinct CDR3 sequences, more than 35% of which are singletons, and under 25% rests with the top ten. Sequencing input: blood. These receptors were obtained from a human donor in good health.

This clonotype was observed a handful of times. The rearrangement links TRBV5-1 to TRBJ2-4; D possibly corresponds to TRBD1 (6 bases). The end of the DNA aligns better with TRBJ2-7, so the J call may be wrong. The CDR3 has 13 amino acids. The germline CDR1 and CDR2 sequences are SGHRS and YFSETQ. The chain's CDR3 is CASRQPGDNEQYF. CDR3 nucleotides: TGCGCCAGCAGGCAGCCAGGGGACAACGAGCAGTACTTC.

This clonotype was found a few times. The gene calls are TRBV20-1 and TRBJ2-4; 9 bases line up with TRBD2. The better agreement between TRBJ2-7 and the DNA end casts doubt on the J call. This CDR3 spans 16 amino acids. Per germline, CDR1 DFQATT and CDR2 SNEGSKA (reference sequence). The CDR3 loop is CSARILSGGVSYEQYF. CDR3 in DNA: TGCAGTGCTAGGATCCTTAGCGGGGGCGTATCCTACGAGCAGTACTTC.

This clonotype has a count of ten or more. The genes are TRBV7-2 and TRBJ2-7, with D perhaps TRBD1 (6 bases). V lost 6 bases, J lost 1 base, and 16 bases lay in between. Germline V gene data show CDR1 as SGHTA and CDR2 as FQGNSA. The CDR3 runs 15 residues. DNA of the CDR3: TGTGCCAGCAGTAAAACAGGGATCAATTCCTACGAGCAGTACTTC. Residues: CASSKTGINSYEQYF.

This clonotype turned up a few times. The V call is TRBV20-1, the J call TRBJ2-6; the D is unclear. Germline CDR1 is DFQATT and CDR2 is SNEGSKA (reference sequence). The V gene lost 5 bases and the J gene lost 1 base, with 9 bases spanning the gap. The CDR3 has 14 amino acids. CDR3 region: CSAPIPSGANVLTF. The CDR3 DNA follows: TGCAGTGCTCCTATTCCGTCTGGGGCCAACGTCCTGACTTTC.

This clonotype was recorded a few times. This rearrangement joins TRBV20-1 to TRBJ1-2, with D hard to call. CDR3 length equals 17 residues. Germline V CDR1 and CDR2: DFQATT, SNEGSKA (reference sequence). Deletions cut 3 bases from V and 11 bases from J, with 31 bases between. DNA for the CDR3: TGCAGTGCTAGGCCCTTGGGCATTAAGGACCCACCCGGTGGGTACACCTTC. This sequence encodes CSARPLGIKDPPGGYTF.

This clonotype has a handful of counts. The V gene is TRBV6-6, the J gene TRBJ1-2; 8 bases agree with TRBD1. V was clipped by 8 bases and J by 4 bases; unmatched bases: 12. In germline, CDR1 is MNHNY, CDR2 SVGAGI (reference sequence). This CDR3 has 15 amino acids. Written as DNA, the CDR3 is TGTGCCAGCGAGGGGATACAGGGGGATTTCTATGGCTACACCTTC. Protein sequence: CASEGIQGDFYGYTF.

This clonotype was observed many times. CDR3 bases: TGCAGCGTTGTACAGGTGGAGACCCAGTACTTC. The encoded protein is CSVVQVETQYF. The V call is TRBV29-1, the J call TRBJ2-5; perhaps TRBD1 as D (5 bases). Germline CDR1 reads SQVTM; CDR2 reads ANQGSEA. There are 11 residues in the CDR3. The V end was cut by 4 bases, the J end by 5 bases, with 8 bases between.

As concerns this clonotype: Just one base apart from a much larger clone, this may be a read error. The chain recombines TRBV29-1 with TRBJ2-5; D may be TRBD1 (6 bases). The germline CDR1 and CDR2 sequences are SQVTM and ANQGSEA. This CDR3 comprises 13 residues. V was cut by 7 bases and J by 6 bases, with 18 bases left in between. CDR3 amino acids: CSAGRTARKTQYF. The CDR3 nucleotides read TGCAGCGCTGGACGGACAGCGCGGAAGACCCAGTACTTC.

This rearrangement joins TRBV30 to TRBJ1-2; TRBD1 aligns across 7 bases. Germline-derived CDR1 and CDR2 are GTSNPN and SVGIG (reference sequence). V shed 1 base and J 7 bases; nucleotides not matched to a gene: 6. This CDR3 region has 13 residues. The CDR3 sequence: CAWSETGRGGYTF. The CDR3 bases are TGTGCCTGGAGTGAGACAGGGCGCGGTGGCTACACCTTC.

CDR3 coding DNA: TGTGCCAGCAGCCCGCTGAGCCGTTCGGATACGCAGTATTTT. Its translation is CASSPLSRSDTQYF. The chain has TRBV7-2 and TRBJ2-3; no clear D. There are 14 residues in the CDR3. V was pared by 5 bases and J by 6 bases, with 15 bases between. Per the germline V gene, CDR1 is SGHTA and CDR2 is FQGNSA.

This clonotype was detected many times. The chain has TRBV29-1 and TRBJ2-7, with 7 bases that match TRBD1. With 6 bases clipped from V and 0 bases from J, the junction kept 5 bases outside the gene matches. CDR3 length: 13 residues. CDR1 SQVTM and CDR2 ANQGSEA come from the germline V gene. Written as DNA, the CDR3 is TGCAGCGTACTGACAGGGTCCTCCTACGAGCAGTACTTC. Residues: CSVLTGSSYEQYF.

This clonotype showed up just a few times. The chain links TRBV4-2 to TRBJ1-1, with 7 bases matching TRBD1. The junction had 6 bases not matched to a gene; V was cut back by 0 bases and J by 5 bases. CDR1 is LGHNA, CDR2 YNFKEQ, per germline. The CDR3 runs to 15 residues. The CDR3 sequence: CASSQEDRMVTEAFF. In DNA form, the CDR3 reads TGTGCCAGCAGCCAAGAGGACAGGATGGTTACTGAAGCTTTCTTT.

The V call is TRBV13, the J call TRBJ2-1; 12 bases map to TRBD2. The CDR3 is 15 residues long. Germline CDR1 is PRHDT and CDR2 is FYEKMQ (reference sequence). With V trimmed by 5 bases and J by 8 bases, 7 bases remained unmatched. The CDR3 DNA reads TGTGCCAGCAGCCCACCTAGCGGGGGGGCCTATGAGCAGTTCTTC. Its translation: CASSPPSGGAYEQFF. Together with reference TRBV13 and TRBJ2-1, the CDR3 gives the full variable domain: AAGVIQSPRHLIKEKRETATLKCYPIPRHDTVYWYQQGPGQDPQFLISFYEKMQSDKGSIPDRFSAQQFSDYHSELNMSSLELGDSALYFCASSPPSGGAYEQFFGPGTRLTVL.

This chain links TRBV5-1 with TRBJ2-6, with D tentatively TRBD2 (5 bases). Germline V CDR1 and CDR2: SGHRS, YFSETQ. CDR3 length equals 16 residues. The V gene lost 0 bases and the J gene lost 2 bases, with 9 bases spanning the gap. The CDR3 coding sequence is TGCGCCAGCAGCTTGGCTACCGGGACTGGGGCCAACGTCCTGACTTTC. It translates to CASSLATGTGANVLTF.

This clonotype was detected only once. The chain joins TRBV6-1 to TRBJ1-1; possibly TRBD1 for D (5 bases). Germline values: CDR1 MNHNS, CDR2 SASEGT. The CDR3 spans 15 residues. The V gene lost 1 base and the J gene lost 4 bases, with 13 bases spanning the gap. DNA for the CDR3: TGTGCCAGCAGTGAAGAGCCTTCGGGGGGCACTGAAGCTTTCTTT. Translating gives CASSEEPSGGTEAFF.

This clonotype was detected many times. CDR3 nucleotides: TGCAGCGTGGGACAGGGGGATATCTCTGGGGAGCAGTACTTC. Its protein product is CSVGQGDISGEQYF. The V gene is TRBV29-1, the J gene TRBJ2-7; 11 nucleotides agree with TRBD1. Germline V gene lookup returns CDR1 SQVTM and CDR2 ANQGSEA. Unmatched junction bases numbered 11, after V lost 6 bases and J lost 7 bases. This CDR3 has 14 amino acids.

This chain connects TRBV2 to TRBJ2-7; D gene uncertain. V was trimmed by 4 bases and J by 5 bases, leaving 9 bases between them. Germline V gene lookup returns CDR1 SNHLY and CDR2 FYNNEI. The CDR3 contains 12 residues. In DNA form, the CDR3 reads TGTGCCAGCAGTGTCGTGGATAACGAGCAGTACTTC. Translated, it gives CASSVVDNEQYF.

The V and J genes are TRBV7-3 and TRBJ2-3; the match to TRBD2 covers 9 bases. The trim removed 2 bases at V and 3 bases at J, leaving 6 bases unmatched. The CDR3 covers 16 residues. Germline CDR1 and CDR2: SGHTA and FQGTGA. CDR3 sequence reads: CASSLYGGGATDTQYF. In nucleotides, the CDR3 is TGTGCCAGCAGCTTATATGGCGGGGGGGCGACAGATACGCAGTATTTT. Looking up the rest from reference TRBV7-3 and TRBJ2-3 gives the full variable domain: GAGVSQTPSNKVTEKGKYVELRCDPISGHTALYWYRQSLGQGPEFLIYFQGTGAADDSGLPNDRFFAVRPEGSVSTLKIQRTERGDSAVYLCASSLYGGGATDTQYFGPGTRLTVL.

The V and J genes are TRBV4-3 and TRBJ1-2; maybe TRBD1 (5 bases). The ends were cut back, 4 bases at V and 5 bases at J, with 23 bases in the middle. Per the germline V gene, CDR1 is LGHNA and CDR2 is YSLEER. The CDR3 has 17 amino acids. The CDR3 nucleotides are TGCGCCAGCAGCCCCTCCGCGGGGGGTTTAAGGCATTATGGCTACACCTTC. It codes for CASSPSAGGLRHYGYTF.

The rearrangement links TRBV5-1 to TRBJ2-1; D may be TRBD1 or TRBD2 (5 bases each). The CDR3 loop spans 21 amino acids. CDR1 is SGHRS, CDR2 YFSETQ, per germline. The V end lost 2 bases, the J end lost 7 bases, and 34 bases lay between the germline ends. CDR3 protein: CASSLIEREPNWQGRWNEQFF. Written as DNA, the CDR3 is TGCGCCAGCAGCTTAATTGAGAGGGAACCTAATTGGCAGGGACGATGGAATGAGCAGTTCTTC.

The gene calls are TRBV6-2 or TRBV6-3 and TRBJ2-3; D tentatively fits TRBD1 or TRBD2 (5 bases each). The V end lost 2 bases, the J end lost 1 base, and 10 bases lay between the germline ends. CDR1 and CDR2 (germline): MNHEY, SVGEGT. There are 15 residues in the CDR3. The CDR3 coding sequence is TGTGCCAGCAGTTACGGACCGGGGCGCACAGATACGCAGTATTTT. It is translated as CASSYGPGRTDTQYF.

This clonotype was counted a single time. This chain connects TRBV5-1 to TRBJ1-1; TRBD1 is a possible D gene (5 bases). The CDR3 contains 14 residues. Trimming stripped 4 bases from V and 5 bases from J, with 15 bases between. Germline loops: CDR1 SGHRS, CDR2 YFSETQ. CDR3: CASSHGAGPTEAFF. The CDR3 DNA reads TGCGCCAGCAGCCACGGGGCAGGACCAACTGAAGCTTTCTTT.

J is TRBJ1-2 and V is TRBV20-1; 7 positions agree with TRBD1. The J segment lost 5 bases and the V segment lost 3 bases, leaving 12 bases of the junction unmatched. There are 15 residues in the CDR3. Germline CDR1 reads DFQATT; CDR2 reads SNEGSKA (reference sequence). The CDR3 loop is CSARDQEDRNYGYTF. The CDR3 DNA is TGCAGTGCTAGGGACCAGGAGGACAGGAATTATGGCTACACCTTC.

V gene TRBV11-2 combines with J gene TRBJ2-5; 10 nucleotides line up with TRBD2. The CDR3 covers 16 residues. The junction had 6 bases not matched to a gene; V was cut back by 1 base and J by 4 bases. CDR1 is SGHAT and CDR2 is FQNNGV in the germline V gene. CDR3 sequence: CASSLGRGLAPETQYF. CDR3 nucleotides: TGTGCCAGCAGCTTAGGGCGGGGACTAGCGCCAGAGACCCAGTACTTC.

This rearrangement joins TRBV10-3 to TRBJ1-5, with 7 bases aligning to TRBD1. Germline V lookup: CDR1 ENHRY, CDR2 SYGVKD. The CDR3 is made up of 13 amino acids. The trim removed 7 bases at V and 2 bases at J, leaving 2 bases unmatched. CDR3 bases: TGTGCCATCAATCAGGGGGGCAATCAGCCCCAGCATTTT. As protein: CAINQGGNQPQHF.

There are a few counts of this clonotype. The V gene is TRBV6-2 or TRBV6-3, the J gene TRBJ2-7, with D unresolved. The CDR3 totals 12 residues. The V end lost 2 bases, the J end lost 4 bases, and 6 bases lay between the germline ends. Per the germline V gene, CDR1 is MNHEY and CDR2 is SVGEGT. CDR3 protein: CASSYRQYEQYF. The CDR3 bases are TGTGCCAGCAGTTACAGGCAGTACGAGCAGTACTTC.

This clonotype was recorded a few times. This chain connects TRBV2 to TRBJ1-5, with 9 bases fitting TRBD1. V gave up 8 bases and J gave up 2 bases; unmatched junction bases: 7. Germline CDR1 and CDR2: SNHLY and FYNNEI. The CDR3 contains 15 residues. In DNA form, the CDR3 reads TGTGCCAGCGCGGCACAGGGGGCCGGCAATCAGCCCCAGCATTTT. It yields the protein CASAAQGAGNQPQHF. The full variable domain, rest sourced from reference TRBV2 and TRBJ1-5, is EPEVTQTPSHQVTQMGQEVILRCVPISNHLYFYWYRQILGQKVEFLVSFYNNEISEKSEIFDDQFSVERPDGSNFTLKIRSTKLEDSAMYFCASAAQGAGNQPQHFGDGTRLSIL.